The 14 T cell receptor beta chains below were found in one sample sequenced in a study of CD8 T cells in ankylosing spondylitis (TCRdb year 2017). Library preparation used 5' RACE. Sequencing instrument: Illumina HiSeq 2500. The public sequencing data were trimmed at Q25 with fastp and processed into clonotypes with MiXCR by TCRdb, which kept only in-frame beta chains. Here each entry gathers all rows of one CDR3 protein and keeps the most common genes and DNA. This sample holds hundreds of thousands of distinct CDR3 sequences; 10% to 15% were observed only once. In total, the top ten clones hold 0.51% of the sample. These TCRs are of unknown antigen specificity. The paper's findings and limits, for the study overall: A TCR beta motif of fewer than 10 highly homologous amino acid variants appeared characteristic of blood from ankylosing spondylitis patients.

Sequenced: blood, either unsorted or a sorted T cell fraction (not recorded which). These receptors all stem from a male donor with ankylosing spondylitis.

The rearrangement links TRBV6-1 to TRBJ1-6, with 8 bases fitting TRBD1. The CDR3 contains 17 residues. V shed 5 bases and J 9 bases; nucleotides not matched to a gene: 15. CDR1 and CDR2 from the germline V gene are MNHNS and SASEGT. CDR3 sequence: CASSLINTGGFTSPLHF. CDR3 DNA sequence: TGTGCCAGCAGTCTTATAAATACAGGGGGTTTCACTTCACCCCTCCACTTT.

The chain couples TRBV5-6 to TRBJ2-1; D gene uncertain. Germline-derived CDR1 and CDR2 are SGHDT and YYEEEE. The CDR3 consists of 13 residues. Trimming cost V 9 bases and J 8 bases, with 18 bases left between them. Written as DNA, the CDR3 is TGTGCCACCATGGGGATAGAAAGCTATGAGCAGTTCTTC. Translation: CATMGIESYEQFF.

This clonotype was observed at least ten times. The V call is TRBV12-3 or TRBV12-4, the J call TRBJ1-4; D remains ambiguous. The length of the CDR3 is 15 residues. With 6 bases removed from V and 8 bases from J, the gap between germline ends came to 19 bases. CDR3 region: CASSFQSGLGEKLFF. In DNA form, the CDR3 reads TGTGCCAGCAGCTTCCAATCGGGTCTGGGGGAAAAACTGTTTTTT.

This clonotype was counted ten times or more. This sequence joins TRBV20-1 and TRBJ2-5, with D perhaps being TRBD1 or TRBD2 (5 bases each). The V end lost 3 bases, the J end lost 6 bases, and 11 bases lay between the germline ends. The CDR3 covers 12 residues. Germline CDR1 and CDR2: DFQATT and SNEGSKA (reference sequence). CDR3 coding DNA: TGCAGTGCTAGTAGCCAGGGACAGACCCAGTACTTC. Amino acids: CSASSQGQTQYF.

This chain connects TRBV6-1 to TRBJ2-7; 8 nucleotides line up with TRBD2. The CDR3 is 14 residues long. The V gene end was trimmed by 6 bases and the J gene end by 2 bases; junction bases not matched to a gene: 6. The V gene's germline CDR1 is MNHNS and CDR2 SASEGT. CDR3 sequence reads: CASRESGSPYEQYF. CDR3 sequence (DNA): TGTGCCAGCAGAGAAAGCGGGAGTCCCTACGAGCAGTACTTC.

This clonotype was seen more than once but under ten times. This chain connects TRBV4-2 to TRBJ2-7; TRBD1 agrees at 9 bases. V lost 4 bases, J lost 7 bases, and 14 bases stayed unmatched. The germline V gene has CDR1 LGHNA and CDR2 YNFKEQ. CDR3 length equals 16 residues. CDR3 DNA sequence: TGTGCCAGCAGCCCACCCCGTGGGGCGGGGACAGGGGAGCAGTACTTC. Residues: CASSPPRGAGTGEQYF.

The count of this clonotype is one. The rearrangement joins TRBV5-4 to TRBJ2-5; no firm D call. This CDR3 has 14 residues. Trimming took 0 bases from V and 4 from J, leaving 10 bases between them. The germline V gene has CDR1 SGHNT and CDR2 YYREEE (reference sequence). The CDR3 spells CASSLEGWGETQYF. CDR3 sequence (DNA): TGTGCCAGCAGCTTGGAAGGGTGGGGAGAGACCCAGTACTTC.

The genes are TRBV7-2 and TRBJ2-7; D possibly matches TRBD1 or TRBD2 (5 bases each). The CDR3 has 15 residues. The germline CDR1 and CDR2 sequences are SGHTA and FQGNSA. Trimming took off 5 bases at V and 4 bases at J, with 18 bases between the two ends. The CDR3, as DNA: TGTGCCAGCAGCCCGGGGCCAGCGCTTCAATACGAGCAGTACTTC. Translating gives CASSPGPALQYEQYF.

This clonotype was counted a few times. The CDR3 sequence is CSARAPLTGRNEQYF. The CDR3 coding sequence is TGCAGTGCTAGAGCCCCCCTGACAGGGCGCAACGAGCAGTACTTC. The rearrangement uses TRBV20-1 and TRBJ2-7; TRBD1 aligns across 7 bases. Germline assignment: CDR1 DFQATT and CDR2 SNEGSKA (reference sequence). The CDR3 is 15 amino acids. Trimming cost V 1 base and J 5 bases; bases outside gene matches: 11.

This clonotype was observed at least ten times. This chain uses TRBV29-1 with TRBJ2-1, with a possible D match to TRBD2 (6 bases). The CDR3 length is 14 residues. Per the germline V gene, CDR1 is SQVTM and CDR2 is ANQGSEA. V lost 7 bases and J 7 bases, leaving 20 bases between the germline ends. The CDR3 DNA is TGCAGCGCCATACCGGGACTGGCTCAGAATGAGCAGTTCTTC. Encoded protein: CSAIPGLAQNEQFF.

The sample holds a few counts of this clonotype. The V gene is TRBV20-1, the J gene TRBJ2-7; the D is unclear. In germline, CDR1 is DFQATT, CDR2 SNEGSKA (reference sequence). The CDR3 extends over 14 amino acids. The ends were cut back, 0 bases at V and 5 bases at J, with 14 bases in the middle. Here the CDR3 DNA reads TGCAGTGCTAGAGATCGAAGGGTAGCCCACGAGCAGTACTTC. Its translation: CSARDRRVAHEQYF.

This clonotype has only a few counts. The chain is built from TRBV4-3 and TRBJ1-1; weak D call: TRBD1 (5 bases). The germline V gene encodes CDR1 LGHNA and CDR2 YSLEER. Trimming stripped 4 bases from V and 7 bases from J, with 13 bases between. The CDR3 extends over 13 amino acids. This CDR3 reads CASSRDGRSEAFF. In DNA, the CDR3 is TGCGCCAGCAGCCGGGACGGAAGGAGTGAAGCTTTCTTT.

This clonotype was observed a few times. The rearrangement links TRBV10-1 to TRBJ2-3; 7 bases align to TRBD1. Germline trimming cut 6 bases from V and 2 bases from J; bases unmatched to any gene: 8. Germline V gene data show CDR1 as WNHNN and CDR2 as SYGVQD (reference sequence). The CDR3 runs 15 residues. CDR3 nucleotide sequence: TGCGCCAGCAGCAAGACAGGGAAACTCACAGATACGCAGTATTTT. Its translation: CASSKTGKLTDTQYF.

The V gene is TRBV24-1, the J gene TRBJ2-1, with a tentative D call TRBD2 (6 bases). The V gene lost 8 bases and the J gene lost 6 bases, with 19 bases spanning the gap. CDR3 length: 15 residues. Germline V gene lookup returns CDR1 KGHDR and CDR2 SFDVKD. The DNA of the CDR3 is TGTGCCACCAACGGAGGGGTGGATTTTGCCAATGAGCAGTTCTTC. It translates to CATNGGVDFANEQFF.